The next 18 T cell receptor beta chains were all read from a single sample in a study of chemoradiotherapy in HPV16-positive cancers. Clones were read by immunoSEQ multiplex PCR, and TCRdb kept only the in-frame ones, dropping some. In the table there are fewer than 6,500 clones, 90% of which are singletons. This specimen consisted of blood, obtained from a patient who underwent chemoradiotherapy. The receptors originated from a human donor with HPV-associated anogenital cancer.

In this sample, this clone turned up a few times. V gene TRBV18 combines with J gene TRBJ1-1, with D unresolved. There are 13 residues in the CDR3. The germline V gene encodes CDR1 KGHSH and CDR2 LQKENI. Trimming removed 2 bases at V and 5 bases at J, with 9 bases between. The CDR3 spells CASSPVERTEAFF. In nucleotides, the CDR3 is TGTGCCAGCTCACCAGTGGAGAGGACTGAAGCTTTCTTT.

The rearrangement uses TRBV29-1 and TRBJ1-1; D is unclear. CDR1 and CDR2 (germline): SQVTM, ANQGSEA. V was cut by 1 base and J by 6 bases, with 9 bases left in between. The CDR3 totals 12 residues. The CDR3 nucleotides read TGCAGCGTTGAAGGGCGACTTGCTGAAGCTTTCTTT. Protein: CSVEGRLAEAFF.

The rearrangement uses TRBV7-9 and TRBJ2-3, with 7 bases fitting TRBD2. The CDR3 contains 16 residues. Germline CDR1 reads SEHNR; CDR2 reads FQNEAQ (reference sequence). With 6 bases clipped from V and 3 bases from J, the junction kept 12 bases outside the gene matches. The CDR3 bases are TGTGCCAGCAGTACCACACGGGAGGTGTTTACAGATACGCAGTATTTT. Residues: CASSTTREVFTDTQYF.

The V gene is TRBV7-9, the J gene TRBJ2-3; the match to TRBD2 covers 7 bases. The germline V gene encodes CDR1 SEHNR and CDR2 FQNEAQ (reference sequence). This CDR3 spans 17 amino acids. V was clipped by 5 bases and J by 1 base; unmatched bases: 12. The CDR3 bases are TGTGCCAGCAGCCCCCGGTTAGGTGGGAGGGGCACAGATACGCAGTATTTT. Its protein product is CASSPRLGGRGTDTQYF.

The genes are TRBV7-9 and TRBJ1-1; D might be TRBD1 (6 bases). There are 14 residues in the CDR3. The germline gives CDR1 SEHNR, CDR2 FQNEAQ (reference sequence). Trimming cost V 7 bases and J 2 bases, with 14 bases left between them. CDR3 amino acids: CASNPGTINTEAFF. The CDR3 nucleotides read TGTGCCAGCAACCCCGGGACAATCAACACTGAAGCTTTCTTT.

The J gene is TRBJ2-5, the V gene TRBV18; D remains ambiguous. Germline V gene lookup returns CDR1 KGHSH and CDR2 LQKENI. The CDR3 is made up of 14 amino acids. Trimming removed 3 bases at V and 4 bases at J, with 12 bases between. The CDR3 protein is CASSPGVDVETQYF. Here the CDR3 DNA reads TGTGCCAGCTCACCGGGTGTGGACGTAGAGACCCAGTACTTC. The variable domain in full, completed from reference TRBV18 and TRBJ2-5, reads NAGVMQNPRHLVRRRGQEARLRCSPMKGHSHVYWYRQLPEEGLKFMVYLQKENIIDESGMPKERFSAEFPKEGPSILRIQQVVRGDSAAYFCASSPGVDVETQYFGPGTRLLVL.

This sequence joins TRBV5-1 and TRBJ2-7; D is tentatively TRBD1 or TRBD2 (6 bases each). CDR1 is SGHRS and CDR2 is YFSETQ in the germline V gene. Deletions cut 2 bases from V and 6 bases from J, with 12 bases between. The CDR3 totals 13 residues. The CDR3 spells CASSFWGAGEQYF. CDR3 DNA sequence: TGCGCCAGCAGCTTTTGGGGGGCTGGCGAGCAGTACTTC.

V gene TRBV7-9 combines with J gene TRBJ1-1; 12 bases align to TRBD1. Trimming removed 5 bases from V and 5 bases from J; junction bases left unmatched: 15. The CDR3 has 18 residues. Germline V gene sequence: CDR1 SEHNR, CDR2 FQNEAQ (reference sequence). In DNA form, the CDR3 reads TGTGCCAGCAGCCCCCCGCCGGGACAGGGGGCTTGGAGTACTGAAGCTTTCTTT. Translated, it gives CASSPPPGQGAWSTEAFF.

This chain's CDR3 is CASRWTGGNTEAFF. In DNA, the CDR3 is TGTGCCAGTAGATGGACAGGGGGGAACACTGAAGCTTTCTTT. The chain links TRBV19 to TRBJ1-1, with TRBD1 identical over 10 bases. This CDR3 is built from 14 residues. The germline V gene has CDR1 LNHDA and CDR2 SQIVND (reference sequence). The V segment lost 6 bases and the J segment 1 base; nucleotides outside the gene matches: 2. The full variable domain, in which reference TRBV19 and TRBJ1-1 provide the parts outside the CDR3, is DGGITQSPKYLFRKEGQNVTLSCEQNLNHDAMYWYRQDPGQGLRLIYYSQIVNDFQKGDIAEGYSVSREKKESFPLTVTSAQKNPTAFYLCASRWTGGNTEAFFGQGTRLTVV.

The chain couples TRBV19 to TRBJ1-2; TRBD1 is a possible D gene (5 bases). CDR3 length equals 13 residues. The ends were cut back, 0 bases at V and 5 bases at J, with 7 bases in the middle. Looked up from germline, CDR1 is LNHDA and CDR2 is SQIVND (reference sequence). The CDR3 bases are TGTGCCAGTAGTATAGACAGGGAGTATGGCTACACCTTC. Its translation is CASSIDREYGYTF. The full variable domain, with the rest looked up from reference TRBV19 and TRBJ1-2, is DGGITQSPKYLFRKEGQNVTLSCEQNLNHDAMYWYRQDPGQGLRLIYYSQIVNDFQKGDIAEGYSVSREKKESFPLTVTSAQKNPTAFYLCASSIDREYGYTFGSGTRLTVV.

J is TRBJ2-1 and V is TRBV11-3; no clear D. V was pared by 5 bases and J by 8 bases, with 10 bases between. This CDR3 has 12 amino acids. Germline lookup yields CDR1 SGHNT and CDR2 YENEEA. CDR3 nucleotide sequence: TGTGCCAGCAGCCCTCCCCGTTATGAGCAGTTCTTC. Translated: CASSPPRYEQFF.

This clone has only one observation. This chain connects TRBV27 to TRBJ2-3, with D hard to call. The germline V and J ends were trimmed by 5 bases and 3 bases, with 6 bases remaining between them. The CDR3 totals 12 residues. Germline V gene data show CDR1 as MNHEY and CDR2 as SMNVEV (reference sequence). The CDR3 sequence: CASSDLTDTQYF. In nucleotides, the CDR3 is TGTGCCAGCAGTGATCTGACAGATACGCAGTATTTT.

The V and J genes are TRBV6-6 and TRBJ1-1; tentative D call: TRBD1 (5 bases). This CDR3 is built from 13 residues. The germline CDR1 and CDR2 sequences are MNHNY and SVGAGI (reference sequence). Deletions cut 7 bases from V and 0 bases from J, with 9 bases between. CDR3 loop: CASTGTMNTEAFF. The CDR3 DNA sequence: TGTGCCAGCACAGGGACTATGAACACTGAAGCTTTCTTT.

V is TRBV19 and J is TRBJ1-6, with TRBD1 as a possible D gene (6 bases). The V gene's germline CDR1 is LNHDA and CDR2 SQIVND (reference sequence). V was pared by 6 bases and J by 0 bases, with 9 bases between. The CDR3 has 15 amino acids. CDR3 bases: TGTGCCAGTAGCCAGGGGAGCTCCTATAATTCACCCCTCCACTTT. Translation: CASSQGSSYNSPLHF.

This clone has a handful of counts. An end of the junction does not agree with germline; a read error may underlie this. This rearrangement joins TRBV7-9 to TRBJ2-7, with D perhaps TRBD1 or TRBD2 (5 bases each). Germline-derived CDR1 and CDR2 are SEHNR and FQNEAQ (reference sequence). The CDR3 is made up of 14 amino acids. CDR3 sequence reads: CASSLASGTYEQYF. CDR3 in DNA: TGTGCCAGCAGCCTAGCCTCAGGGACCTACGAGCAGTACTTC. Looking up the rest from reference TRBV7-9 and TRBJ2-7 gives the full variable domain: DTGVSQNPRHKITKRGQNVTFRCDPISEHNRLYWYRQTLGQGPEFLTYFQNEAQLEKSRLLSDRFSAERPKGSFSTLEIQRTEQGDSAMYLCASSLASGTYEQYFGPGTRLTVT.

The chain links TRBV11-2 to TRBJ1-2, with TRBD1 as a possible D gene (6 bases). The germline CDR1 and CDR2 sequences are SGHAT and FQNNGV. Between the trimmed V and J ends, which lost 5 bases and 6 bases, there was a span of 16 bases. There are 14 residues in the CDR3. CDR3 sequence reads: CASSAATGTNGYTF. CDR3 in DNA: TGTGCCAGCAGCGCAGCCACCGGGACAAATGGCTACACCTTC. Full variable domain (remainder filled in from reference TRBV11-2 and TRBJ1-2): EAGVAQSPRYKIIEKRQSVAFWCNPISGHATLYWYQQILGQGPKLLIQFQNNGVVDDSQLPKDRFSAERLKGVDSTLKIQPAKLEDSAVYLCASSAATGTNGYTFGSGTRLTVV.

V and J are TRBV19 and TRBJ1-5, with 7 bases that match TRBD1. With 4 bases clipped from V and 7 bases from J, the junction kept 7 bases outside the gene matches. The CDR3 totals 14 residues. Germline V lookup: CDR1 LNHDA, CDR2 SQIVND (reference sequence). This CDR3 is CASSTTGRGQPQHF. DNA for the CDR3: TGTGCCAGTAGTACGACAGGGCGAGGGCAGCCCCAGCATTTT.

The V gene is TRBV19, the J gene TRBJ1-4; the match to TRBD1 covers 7 bases. The CDR3 extends over 15 amino acids. The junction had 11 bases not matched to a gene; V was cut back by 8 bases and J by 5 bases. The germline V gene encodes CDR1 LNHDA and CDR2 SQIVND (reference sequence). CDR3 bases: TGTGCCAGTTCCCCGCCAGGGGGAGAAAATGAAAAACTGTTTTTT. It specifies CASSPPGGENEKLFF. Looking up the rest from reference TRBV19 and TRBJ1-4 gives the full variable domain: DGGITQSPKYLFRKEGQNVTLSCEQNLNHDAMYWYRQDPGQGLRLIYYSQIVNDFQKGDIAEGYSVSREKKESFPLTVTSAQKNPTAFYLCASSPPGGENEKLFFGSGTQLSVL.